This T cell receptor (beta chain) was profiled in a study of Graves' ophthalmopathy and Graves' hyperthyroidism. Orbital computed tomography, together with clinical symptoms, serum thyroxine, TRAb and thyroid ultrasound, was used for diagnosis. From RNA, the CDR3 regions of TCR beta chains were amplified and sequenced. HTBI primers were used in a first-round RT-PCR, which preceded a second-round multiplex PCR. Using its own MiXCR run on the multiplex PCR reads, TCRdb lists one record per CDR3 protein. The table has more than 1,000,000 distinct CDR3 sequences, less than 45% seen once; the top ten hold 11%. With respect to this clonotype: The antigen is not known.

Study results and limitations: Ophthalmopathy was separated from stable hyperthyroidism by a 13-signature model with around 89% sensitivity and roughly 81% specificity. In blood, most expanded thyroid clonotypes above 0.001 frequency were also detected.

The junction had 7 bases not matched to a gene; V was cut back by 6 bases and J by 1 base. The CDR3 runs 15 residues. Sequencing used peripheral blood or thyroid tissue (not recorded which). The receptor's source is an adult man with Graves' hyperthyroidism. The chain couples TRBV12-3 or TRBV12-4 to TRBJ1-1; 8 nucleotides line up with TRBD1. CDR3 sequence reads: CASRPDGTGNTEAFF. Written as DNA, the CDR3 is TGTGCCAGCAGGCCTGACGGGACAGGGAACACTGAAGCTTTCTTT.